What follows are 22 T cell receptor beta chains derived from one specimen sequenced in a study of shared clonotypes between healthy human individuals. TCRdb's table, derived via immunoSEQ multiplex PCR, lists solely in-frame clones and lacks some. The profile covers about 1.9 million clones, with roughly 93% appearing a single time and around 1.7% taken by the ten largest. As defined, naive CD8 cells were CD45RO-negative and positively selected for CCR7, with terminally differentiated effector memory CD45RA+ cells excluded. Material for sequencing was naive CD8+ T cells from PBMCs. These receptors came from a man aged 18 to 29 in good health. Some clones in this sample may be carry-over from other donors' samples.

This chain connects TRBV18 to TRBJ2-2; D is perhaps TRBD2 (5 bases). CDR1 and CDR2 (germline): KGHSH, LQKENI. Trimming removed 3 bases at V and 5 bases at J, with 19 bases between. The CDR3 consists of 17 residues. The CDR3 loop reads CASSPGAWTHDTGELFF. In DNA form, the CDR3 reads TGTGCCAGCTCACCGGGAGCCTGGACCCACGATACCGGGGAGCTGTTTTTT. Supplemented by reference TRBV18 and TRBJ2-2, the full variable domain reads NAGVMQNPRHLVRRRGQEARLRCSPMKGHSHVYWYRQLPEEGLKFMVYLQKENIIDESGMPKERFSAEFPKEGPSILRIQQVVRGDSAAYFCASSPGAWTHDTGELFFGEGSRLTVL.

V is TRBV9 and J is TRBJ1-5, with 10 positions matching TRBD1. Germline assignment: CDR1 SGDLS and CDR2 YYNGEE. V lost 4 bases and J lost 4; bases outside the gene matches: 5. CDR3 length: 15 amino acids. The CDR3 here is CASSSGQGTNQPQHF. The CDR3 DNA reads TGTGCCAGCAGCTCGGGACAGGGGACGAATCAGCCCCAGCATTTT.

The chain uses TRBV5-4 and TRBJ2-3, with 10 nucleotides matching TRBD2. CDR3 length equals 15 residues. Germline V CDR1 and CDR2: SGHNT, YYREEE (reference sequence). V trimming: 5 bases; J trimming: 5 bases; junction bases outside the gene matches: 8. The CDR3 DNA is TGTGCCAGCAGGTGGGCTAGCGGGAGTGGAGATACGCAGTATTTT. This translates into CASRWASGSGDTQYF.

The V and J genes are TRBV19 and TRBJ2-3; unclear D gene. CDR3 length: 14 residues. V gave up 5 bases and J gave up 0 bases, with 9 bases separating them. Germline V gene data show CDR1 as LNHDA and CDR2 as SQIVND (reference sequence). DNA for the CDR3: TGTGCCAGTAGTCCCCTGCATAGCACAGATACGCAGTATTTT. It is translated as CASSPLHSTDTQYF.

This clone was counted a single time. The chain links TRBV28 to TRBJ2-7, with D possibly TRBD1 on 5 matching bases. CDR1 and CDR2 (germline): MDHEN, SYDVKM. The CDR3 runs 14 residues. V was trimmed by 5 bases and J by 0 bases, leaving 11 bases between them. The CDR3 DNA is TGTGCCAGCAGTCTGACAGTGTCCTCCTACGAGCAGTACTTC. Protein product: CASSLTVSSYEQYF.

The chain couples TRBV13 to TRBJ1-4, with D hard to call. This CDR3 is 12 amino acids long. Trimming took off 5 bases at V and 8 bases at J, with 9 bases between the two ends. Germline V gene sequence: CDR1 PRHDT, CDR2 FYEKMQ (reference sequence). The DNA for the CDR3 is TGTGCCAGCAGCCCCGGTCGGGAAAAACTGTTTTTT. It yields the protein CASSPGREKLFF.

Remarks on this clone: The sample has other DNA sequences that encode this CDR3 too. This chain uses TRBV9 with TRBJ2-1; no definite D call. The germline V and J ends were trimmed by 4 bases and 5 bases, with 7 bases remaining between them. Germline V gene lookup returns CDR1 SGDLS and CDR2 YYNGEE. The CDR3 runs 12 residues. This CDR3 is CASSPPNNEQFF. CDR3 in DNA: TGTGCCAGCAGCCCCCCAAACAATGAGCAGTTCTTC.

The chain couples TRBV7-9 to TRBJ1-2; TRBD1 agrees at 7 bases. The length of the CDR3 is 14 residues. Per the germline V gene, CDR1 is SEHNR and CDR2 is FQNEAQ (reference sequence). The V segment lost 6 bases and the J segment 6 bases; nucleotides outside the gene matches: 10. The CDR3 here is CASREVQGSDGYTF. The CDR3 DNA reads as TGTGCCAGCAGAGAGGTACAGGGGAGTGATGGCTACACCTTC.

The V gene is TRBV19, the J gene TRBJ1-1; TRBD1 matches at 9 bases. Germline CDR1 reads LNHDA; CDR2 reads SQIVND (reference sequence). The junction had 7 bases not matched to a gene; V was cut back by 4 bases and J by 1 base. The CDR3 has 16 residues. The CDR3 sequence: CASSNLRTGENTEAFF. The CDR3 DNA follows: TGTGCCAGTAGTAACCTTCGGACAGGGGAGAACACTGAAGCTTTCTTT.

The rearrangement links TRBV7-8 to TRBJ1-1; TRBD1 is a possible D gene (5 bases). V lost 5 bases and J 5 bases, leaving 12 bases between the germline ends. CDR1 and CDR2 from the germline V gene are SGHVS and FQNEAQ. CDR3 length: 13 residues. This chain's CDR3 is CASSRGTGTEAFF. DNA for the CDR3: TGTGCCAGCAGCCGCGGGACGGGGACTGAAGCTTTCTTT.

This chain connects TRBV27 to TRBJ2-3, with D hard to call. V lost 5 bases and J 0 bases, leaving 6 bases between the germline ends. This CDR3 has 13 residues. Germline V lookup: CDR1 MNHEY, CDR2 SMNVEV (reference sequence). The CDR3 nucleotides read TGTGCCAGCAGTCCGGCTAGCACAGATACGCAGTATTTT. Translated: CASSPASTDTQYF.

Comments on this clone: This sample includes further DNA sequences coding for the same CDR3. The genes are TRBV9 and TRBJ2-1, with D possibly called TRBD1 or TRBD2 (5 bases each). Trimming shortened V by 0 bases and J by 2 bases, and 9 bases separated the two germline ends. The germline V gene has CDR1 SGDLS and CDR2 YYNGEE. The CDR3 loop spans 15 amino acids. CDR3 amino acids: CASSVGGSAYNEQFF. The CDR3 bases are TGTGCCAGCAGCGTAGGGGGGAGCGCCTACAATGAGCAGTTCTTC.

The rearrangement joins TRBV7-2 to TRBJ1-3, with TRBD1 identical over 7 bases. Germline V gene data show CDR1 as SGHTA and CDR2 as FQGNSA. V lost 3 bases and J lost 3; bases outside the gene matches: 2. CDR3 size: 14 residues. DNA of the CDR3: TGTGCCAGCAGCTTTACAGGGGATGGAAACACCATATATTTT. Protein product: CASSFTGDGNTIYF.

Turning to this clone: Distinct nucleotide sequences in the sample also encode this CDR3. The rearrangement uses TRBV9 and TRBJ1-1; no clear D. V lost 0 bases, J lost 0 bases, and 9 bases lay in between. The CDR3 length is 15 residues. CDR1 and CDR2 (germline): SGDLS, YYNGEE. CDR3 sequence reads: CASSVVEGMNTEAFF. The DNA for the CDR3 is TGTGCCAGCAGCGTAGTTGAAGGGATGAACACTGAAGCTTTCTTT.

The chain uses TRBV5-6 and TRBJ2-7, with D maybe TRBD2 (7 bases). The CDR3 extends over 16 amino acids. Between the trimmed V and J ends, which lost 0 bases and 3 bases, there was a span of 16 bases. From germline, CDR1 is SGHDT and CDR2 YYEEEE. The CDR3: CASSLGGPGLFYEQYF. CDR3 DNA sequence: TGTGCCAGCAGCTTGGGGGGGCCGGGACTATTCTACGAGCAGTACTTC.

The rearrangement uses TRBV29-1 and TRBJ2-7; perhaps TRBD1 as D (6 bases). Trimming stripped 6 bases from V and 0 bases from J, with 12 bases between. The germline CDR1 and CDR2 sequences are SQVTM and ANQGSEA. CDR3 length: 13 amino acids. The DNA of the CDR3 is TGCAGCGTCATGACAGGAGACTCCTACGAGCAGTACTTC. Encoded protein: CSVMTGDSYEQYF.

This rearrangement joins TRBV2 to TRBJ1-4, with unresolved D. The V gene's germline CDR1 is SNHLY and CDR2 FYNNEI. Trimming took 6 bases from V and 0 from J, leaving 11 bases between them. The CDR3 is 15 residues long. The DNA of the CDR3 is TGTGCCAGCAGCCTGGCGAGGGCAACTAATGAAAAACTGTTTTTT. It is translated as CASSLARATNEKLFF. The complete variable domain, with remaining parts taken from reference TRBV2 and TRBJ1-4, reads EPEVTQTPSHQVTQMGQEVILRCVPISNHLYFYWYRQILGQKVEFLVSFYNNEISEKSEIFDDQFSVERPDGSNFTLKIRSTKLEDSAMYFCASSLARATNEKLFFGSGTQLSVL.

In this sample, this clone turned up once. The genes are TRBV28 and TRBJ2-5, with TRBD2 identical over 8 bases. This CDR3 is built from 15 residues. V lost 5 bases, J lost 5 bases, and 10 bases stayed unmatched. CDR1 is MDHEN, CDR2 SYDVKM, per germline. This CDR3 reads CASSLTGTRIETQYF. CDR3 nucleotide sequence: TGTGCCAGCAGTCTAACCGGGACTAGGATCGAGACCCAGTACTTC.

The chain carries TRBV28 and TRBJ2-7, with a possible D match to TRBD1 (6 bases). The germline V and J ends were trimmed by 2 bases and 2 bases, with 13 bases remaining between them. Germline-derived CDR1 and CDR2 are MDHEN and SYDVKM. The CDR3 has 15 amino acids. The CDR3 bases are TGTGCCAGCAGTTTAAACAGGGACACCCCCTACGAGCAGTACTTC. This encodes CASSLNRDTPYEQYF.

The chain uses TRBV7-9 and TRBJ2-5; D assignment may be TRBD1 or TRBD2 (5 bases each). There are 15 residues in the CDR3. Germline CDR1 reads SEHNR; CDR2 reads FQNEAQ (reference sequence). Trimming removed 2 bases at V and 1 base at J, with 11 bases between. The CDR3 DNA follows: TGTGCCAGCAGCTTAACACGGGGCCGCCAAGAGACCCAGTACTTC. This gives the protein CASSLTRGRQETQYF.

CDR3 residues: CASSVGPGDRSYEQYF. The CDR3, as DNA: TGTGCCAGCAGCGTAGGCCCTGGGGACAGGAGCTACGAGCAGTACTTC. This chain joins TRBV9 and TRBJ2-7; the match to TRBD1 covers 8 bases. The CDR3 is 16 amino acids. Germline V gene data show CDR1 as SGDLS and CDR2 as YYNGEE. J lost 3 bases, V lost 0 bases, and 8 bases had no gene match.

The chain recombines TRBV10-3 with TRBJ1-1, with D possibly being TRBD1 (5 bases). V lost 3 bases and J lost 8, with 10 bases in between. This CDR3 spans 12 amino acids. Per the germline V gene, CDR1 is ENHRY and CDR2 is SYGVKD. DNA of the CDR3: TGTGCCATCAGTGATGTCGGACAAGAAGCTTTCTTT. Translation gives CAISDVGQEAFF.